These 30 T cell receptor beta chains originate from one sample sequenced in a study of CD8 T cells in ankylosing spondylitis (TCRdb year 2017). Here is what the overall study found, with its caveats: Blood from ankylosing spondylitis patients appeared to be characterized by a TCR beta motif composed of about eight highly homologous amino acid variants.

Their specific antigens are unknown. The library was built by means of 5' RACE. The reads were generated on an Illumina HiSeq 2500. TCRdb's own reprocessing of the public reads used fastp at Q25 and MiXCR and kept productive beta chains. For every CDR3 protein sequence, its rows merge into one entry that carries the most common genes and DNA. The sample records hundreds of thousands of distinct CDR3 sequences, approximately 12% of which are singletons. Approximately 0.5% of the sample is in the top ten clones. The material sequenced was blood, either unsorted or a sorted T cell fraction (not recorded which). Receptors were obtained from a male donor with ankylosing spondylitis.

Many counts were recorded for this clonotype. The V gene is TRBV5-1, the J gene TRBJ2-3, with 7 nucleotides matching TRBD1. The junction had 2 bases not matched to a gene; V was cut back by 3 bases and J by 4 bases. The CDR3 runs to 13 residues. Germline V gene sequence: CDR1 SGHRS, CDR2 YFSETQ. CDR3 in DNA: TGCGCCAGCAGCTCTACAGGGGCAGATACGCAGTATTTT. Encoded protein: CASSSTGADTQYF.

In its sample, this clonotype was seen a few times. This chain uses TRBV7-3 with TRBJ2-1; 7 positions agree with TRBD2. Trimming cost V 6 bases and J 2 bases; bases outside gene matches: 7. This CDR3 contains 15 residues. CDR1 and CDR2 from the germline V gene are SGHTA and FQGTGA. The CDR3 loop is CASSFLGGTYNEQFF. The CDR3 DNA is TGTGCCAGCAGTTTCTTGGGGGGGACCTACAATGAGCAGTTCTTC. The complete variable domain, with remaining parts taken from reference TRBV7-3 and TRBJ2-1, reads GAGVSQTPSNKVTEKGKYVELRCDPISGHTALYWYRQSLGQGPEFLIYFQGTGAADDSGLPNDRFFAVRPEGSVSTLKIQRTERGDSAVYLCASSFLGGTYNEQFFGPGTRLTVL.

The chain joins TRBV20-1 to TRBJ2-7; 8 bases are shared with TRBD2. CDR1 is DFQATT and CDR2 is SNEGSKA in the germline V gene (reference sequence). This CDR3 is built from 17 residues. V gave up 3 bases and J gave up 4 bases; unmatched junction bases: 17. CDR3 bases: TGCAGTGCTAGTGAGCGGCTAGCGGGTGACCGGAGGTACGAGCAGTACTTC. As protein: CSASERLAGDRRYEQYF.

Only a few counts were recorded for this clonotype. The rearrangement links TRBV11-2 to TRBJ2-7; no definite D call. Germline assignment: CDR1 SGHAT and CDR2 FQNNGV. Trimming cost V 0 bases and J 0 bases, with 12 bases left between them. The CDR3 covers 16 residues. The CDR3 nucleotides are TGTGCCAGCAGCTTAGATGGCACCCGGAGCTCCTACGAGCAGTACTTC. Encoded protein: CASSLDGTRSSYEQYF.

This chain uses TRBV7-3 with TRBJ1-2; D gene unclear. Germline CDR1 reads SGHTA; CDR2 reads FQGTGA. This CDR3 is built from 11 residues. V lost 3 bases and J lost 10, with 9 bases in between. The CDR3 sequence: CASSFAGVYTF. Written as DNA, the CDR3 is TGTGCCAGCAGCTTCGCCGGGGTCTACACCTTC.

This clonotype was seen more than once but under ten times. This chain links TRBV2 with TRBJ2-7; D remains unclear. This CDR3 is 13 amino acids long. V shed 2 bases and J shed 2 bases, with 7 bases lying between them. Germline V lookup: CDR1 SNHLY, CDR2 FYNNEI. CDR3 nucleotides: TGTGCCAGCAGTGAATTGCAGGCCTACGAGCAGTACTTC. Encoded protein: CASSELQAYEQYF.

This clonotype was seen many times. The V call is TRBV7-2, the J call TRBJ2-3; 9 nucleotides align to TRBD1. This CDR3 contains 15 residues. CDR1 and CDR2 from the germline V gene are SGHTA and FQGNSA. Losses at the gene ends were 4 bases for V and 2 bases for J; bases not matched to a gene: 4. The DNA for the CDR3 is TGTGCCAGCAGCTCTGGACAGGGGCACACAGATACGCAGTATTTT. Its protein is CASSSGQGHTDTQYF.

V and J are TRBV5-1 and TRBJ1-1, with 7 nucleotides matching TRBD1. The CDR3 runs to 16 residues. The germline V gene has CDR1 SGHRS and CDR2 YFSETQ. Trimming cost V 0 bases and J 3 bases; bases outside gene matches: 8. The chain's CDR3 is CASSLGTTRGDTEAFF. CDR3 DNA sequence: TGCGCCAGCAGCTTGGGGACCACCAGGGGGGACACTGAAGCTTTCTTT.

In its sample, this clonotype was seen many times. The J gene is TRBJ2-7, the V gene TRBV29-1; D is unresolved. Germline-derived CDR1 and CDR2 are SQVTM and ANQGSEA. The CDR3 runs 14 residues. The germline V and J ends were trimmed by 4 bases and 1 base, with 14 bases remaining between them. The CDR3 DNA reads TGCAGCGTTGTTCAGGCGATATTTTCCTACGAGCAGTACTTC. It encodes CSVVQAIFSYEQYF.

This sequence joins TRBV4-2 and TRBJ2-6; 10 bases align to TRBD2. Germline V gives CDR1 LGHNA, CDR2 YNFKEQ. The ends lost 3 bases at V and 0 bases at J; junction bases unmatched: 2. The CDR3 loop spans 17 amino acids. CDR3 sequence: CASSHGLAVSGANVLTF. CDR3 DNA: TGTGCCAGCAGCCACGGACTAGCGGTCTCTGGGGCCAACGTCCTGACTTTC.

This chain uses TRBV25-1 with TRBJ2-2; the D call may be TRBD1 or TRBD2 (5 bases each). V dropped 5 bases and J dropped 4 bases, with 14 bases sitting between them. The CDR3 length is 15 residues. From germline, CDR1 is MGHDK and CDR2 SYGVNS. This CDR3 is CASSSGQPGTGELFF. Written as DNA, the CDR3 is TGTGCCAGCAGTTCGGGGCAGCCGGGCACCGGGGAGCTGTTTTTT. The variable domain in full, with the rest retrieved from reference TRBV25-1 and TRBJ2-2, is EADIYQTPRYLVIGTGKKITLECSQTMGHDKMYWYQQDPGMELHLIHYSYGVNSTEKGDLSSESTVSRIRTEHFPLTLESARPSHTSQYLCASSSGQPGTGELFFGEGSRLTVL.

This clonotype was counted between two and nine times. The CDR3 spells CASSLLRARMNEKLFF. The CDR3 nucleotides are TGTGCCAGCAGCTTATTGAGGGCGCGAATGAATGAAAAACTGTTTTTT. The chain is built from TRBV9 and TRBJ1-4, with D unresolved. Between the trimmed V and J ends, which lost 4 bases and 5 bases, there was a span of 18 bases. The germline V gene has CDR1 SGDLS and CDR2 YYNGEE. This CDR3 is built from 16 residues.

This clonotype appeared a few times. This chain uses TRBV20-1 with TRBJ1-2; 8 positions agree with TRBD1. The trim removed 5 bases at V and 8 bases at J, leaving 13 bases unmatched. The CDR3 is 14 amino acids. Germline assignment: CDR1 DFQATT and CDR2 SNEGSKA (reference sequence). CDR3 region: CSAGMGQAGGGYTF. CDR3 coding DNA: TGCAGTGCTGGGATGGGACAAGCAGGGGGCGGCTACACCTTC.

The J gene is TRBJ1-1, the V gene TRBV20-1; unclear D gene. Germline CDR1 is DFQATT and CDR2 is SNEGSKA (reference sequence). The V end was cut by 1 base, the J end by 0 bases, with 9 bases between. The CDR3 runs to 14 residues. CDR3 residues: CSARAGYMNTEAFF. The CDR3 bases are TGCAGTGCTAGAGCGGGATACATGAACACTGAAGCTTTCTTT.

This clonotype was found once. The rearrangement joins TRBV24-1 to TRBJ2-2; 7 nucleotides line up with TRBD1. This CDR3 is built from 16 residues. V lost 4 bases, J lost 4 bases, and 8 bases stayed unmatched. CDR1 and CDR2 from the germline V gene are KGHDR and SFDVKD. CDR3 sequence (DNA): TGTGCCACCAGTGAGCCTAAGGGACAGACCACCGGGGAGCTGTTTTTT. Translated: CATSEPKGQTTGELFF.

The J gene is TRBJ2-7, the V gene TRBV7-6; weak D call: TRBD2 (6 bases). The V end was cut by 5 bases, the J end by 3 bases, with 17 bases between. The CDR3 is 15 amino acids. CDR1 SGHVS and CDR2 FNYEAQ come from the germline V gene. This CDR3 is CASSPQGAGNYEQYF. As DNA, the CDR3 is TGTGCCAGCAGCCCGCAAGGGGCGGGGAACTACGAGCAGTACTTC. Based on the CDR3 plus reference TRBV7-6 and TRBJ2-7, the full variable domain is GAGVSQSPRYKVTKRGQDVALRCDPISGHVSLYWYRQALGQGPEFLTYFNYEAQQDKSGLPNDRFSAERPEGSISTLTIQRTEQRDSAMYRCASSPQGAGNYEQYFGPGTRLTVT.

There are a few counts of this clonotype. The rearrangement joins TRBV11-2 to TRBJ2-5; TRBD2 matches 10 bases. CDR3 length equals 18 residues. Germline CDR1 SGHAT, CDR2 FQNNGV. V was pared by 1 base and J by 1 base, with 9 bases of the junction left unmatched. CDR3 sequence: CASSLVGPSGGLQETQYF. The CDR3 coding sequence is TGTGCCAGCAGCTTAGTAGGGCCTAGCGGGGGCCTCCAAGAGACCCAGTACTTC.

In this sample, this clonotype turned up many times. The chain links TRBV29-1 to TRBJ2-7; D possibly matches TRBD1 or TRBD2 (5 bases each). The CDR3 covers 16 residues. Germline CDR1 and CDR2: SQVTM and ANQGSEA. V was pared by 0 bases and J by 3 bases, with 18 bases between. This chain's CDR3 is CSVEDRTAARGYEQYF. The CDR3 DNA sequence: TGCAGCGTTGAAGATCGTACGGCAGCGAGGGGCTACGAGCAGTACTTC.

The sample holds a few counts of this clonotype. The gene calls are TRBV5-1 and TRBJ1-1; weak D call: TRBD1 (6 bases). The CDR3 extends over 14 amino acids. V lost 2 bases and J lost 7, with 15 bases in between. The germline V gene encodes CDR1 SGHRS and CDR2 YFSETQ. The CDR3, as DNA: TGCGCCAGCAGCTTCAGGGACACAGGATTTGAAGCTTTCTTT. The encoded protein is CASSFRDTGFEAFF.

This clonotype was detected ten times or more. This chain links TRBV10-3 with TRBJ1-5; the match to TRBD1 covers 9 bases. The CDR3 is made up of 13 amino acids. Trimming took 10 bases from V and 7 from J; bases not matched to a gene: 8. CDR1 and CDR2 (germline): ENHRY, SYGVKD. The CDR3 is CATAQGARQPQHF. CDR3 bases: TGTGCCACCGCACAGGGGGCGAGGCAGCCCCAGCATTTT.

The CDR3, as DNA: TGCAGTGGGGGACCAGCGGATATCACCGGGGAGCTGTTTTTT. Translating gives CSGGPADITGELFF. V and J are TRBV20-1 and TRBJ2-2; D is possibly TRBD1 or TRBD2 (5 bases each). The length of the CDR3 is 14 residues. V gave up 7 bases and J gave up 4 bases, with 16 bases separating them. Germline loops: CDR1 DFQATT, CDR2 SNEGSKA (reference sequence).

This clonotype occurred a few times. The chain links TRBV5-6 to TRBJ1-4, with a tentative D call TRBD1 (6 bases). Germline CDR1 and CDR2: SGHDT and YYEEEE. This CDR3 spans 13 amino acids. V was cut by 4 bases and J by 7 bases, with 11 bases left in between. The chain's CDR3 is CASSRKGVEKLFF. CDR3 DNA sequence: TGTGCCAGCAGCCGGAAGGGGGTTGAAAAACTGTTTTTT.

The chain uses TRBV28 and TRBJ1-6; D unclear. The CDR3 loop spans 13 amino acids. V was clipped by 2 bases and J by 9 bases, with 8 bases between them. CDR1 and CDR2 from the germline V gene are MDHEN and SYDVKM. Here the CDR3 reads CASSLPLGSPLHF. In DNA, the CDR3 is TGTGCCAGCAGTTTACCCTTAGGTTCACCCCTCCACTTT.

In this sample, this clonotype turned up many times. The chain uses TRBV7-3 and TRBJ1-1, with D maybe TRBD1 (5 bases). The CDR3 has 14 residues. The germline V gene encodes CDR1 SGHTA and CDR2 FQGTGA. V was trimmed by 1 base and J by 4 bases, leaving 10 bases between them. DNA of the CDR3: TGTGCCAGCAGCTTAATCGGGGGGACCACTGAAGCTTTCTTT. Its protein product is CASSLIGGTTEAFF.

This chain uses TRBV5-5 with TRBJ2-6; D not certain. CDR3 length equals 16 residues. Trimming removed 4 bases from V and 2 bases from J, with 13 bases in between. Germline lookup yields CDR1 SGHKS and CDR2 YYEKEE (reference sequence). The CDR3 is CASSPGPSAGANVLTF. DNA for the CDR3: TGTGCCAGCAGCCCCGGGCCCTCGGCTGGGGCCAACGTCCTGACTTTC. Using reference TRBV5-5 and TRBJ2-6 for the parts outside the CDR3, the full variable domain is DAGVTQSPTHLIKTRGQQVTLRCSPISGHKSVSWYQQVLGQGPQFIFQYYEKEERGRGNFPDRFSARQFPNYSSELNVNALLLGDSALYLCASSPGPSAGANVLTFGAGSRLTVL.

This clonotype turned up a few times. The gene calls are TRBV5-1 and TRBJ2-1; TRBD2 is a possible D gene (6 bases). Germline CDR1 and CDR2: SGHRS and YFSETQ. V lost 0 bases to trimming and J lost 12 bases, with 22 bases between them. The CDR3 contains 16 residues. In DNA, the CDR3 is TGCGCCAGCAGCTTGGCCGGGCTAGCGAGAGGACTTGGGCAGTTCTTC. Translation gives CASSLAGLARGLGQFF.

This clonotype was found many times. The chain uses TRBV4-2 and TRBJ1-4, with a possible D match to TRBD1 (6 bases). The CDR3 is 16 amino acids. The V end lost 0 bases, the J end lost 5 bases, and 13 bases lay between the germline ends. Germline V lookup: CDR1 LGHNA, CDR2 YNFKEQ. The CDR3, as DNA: TGTGCCAGCAGCCAAGATGGGCAGGGGCGGAATGAAAAACTGTTTTTT. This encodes CASSQDGQGRNEKLFF.

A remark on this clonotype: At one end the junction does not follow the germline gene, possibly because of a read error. This CDR3 is CCARVWGQGGTHNEQFF. CDR3 in DNA: TGCTGTGCTAGAGTTTGGGGGCAGGGAGGGACTCACAATGAGCAGTTCTTC. V and J are TRBV20-1 and TRBJ2-1; possibly TRBD2 for D (7 bases). The CDR3 length is 17 residues. Looked up from germline, CDR1 is DFQATT and CDR2 is SNEGSKA (reference sequence).

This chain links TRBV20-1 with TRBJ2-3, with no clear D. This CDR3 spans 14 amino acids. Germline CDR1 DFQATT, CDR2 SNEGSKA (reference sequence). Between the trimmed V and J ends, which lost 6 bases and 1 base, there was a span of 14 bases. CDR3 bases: TGCAGTGCCGAGCTAAGCAGCCGCACAGATACGCAGTATTTT. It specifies CSAELSSRTDTQYF.

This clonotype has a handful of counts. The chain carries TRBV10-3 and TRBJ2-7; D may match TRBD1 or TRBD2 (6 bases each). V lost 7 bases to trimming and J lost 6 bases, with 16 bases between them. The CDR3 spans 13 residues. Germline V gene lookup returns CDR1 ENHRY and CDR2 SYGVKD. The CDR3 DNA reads TGTGCCATCAAGGAGGGGGTTCCTGCCGAGCAGTACTTC. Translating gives CAIKEGVPAEQYF.